Following are 23 T cell receptor beta chains from one sample sequenced in a study of cytomegalovirus exposure and HLA in healthy donors. The PCR used 60 Vbeta and 13 Jbeta primers. Assay: immunoSEQ multiplex PCR; the TCRdb copy retains only in-frame clones and omits some. Among around 150,000 clones listed, roughly 9.4% were seen once. Material for sequencing was PBMCs. The receptors derive from a male donor in good health and CMV-seronegative.

This clone was seen more than once but under ten times. The junction differs from germline at one of its ends, possibly a read error. This chain joins TRBV5-6 and TRBJ1-5; TRBD1 matches at 7 bases. Looked up from germline, CDR1 is SGHDT and CDR2 is YYEEEE. The CDR3 covers 14 residues. As DNA, the CDR3 is TGTGCCCGCAGCCTCGGGACAGGCAATCAGCCCCAGCATTTT. Translated: CARSLGTGNQPQHF.

This clone appeared a few times. The CDR3 here is CASSALTGQGEKLFF. The CDR3 DNA reads as TGTGCCAGTAGTGCTCTTACCGGACAGGGGGAAAAACTGTTTTTT. V and J are TRBV19 and TRBJ1-4; 9 bases map to TRBD1. The germline V gene has CDR1 LNHDA and CDR2 SQIVND (reference sequence). J gave up 8 bases and V 5 bases, and 9 bases lay outside the gene matches. This CDR3 has 15 residues.

This clone was seen a handful of times. The chain employs TRBV7-9 and TRBJ2-4, with D unclear. V was trimmed by 1 base and J by 0 bases, leaving 7 bases between them. Germline values: CDR1 SEHNR, CDR2 FQNEAQ (reference sequence). The length of the CDR3 is 15 residues. CDR3 sequence: CASSLGGIAKNIQYF. The DNA of the CDR3 is TGTGCCAGCAGCTTAGGTGGCATAGCCAAAAACATTCAGTACTTC.

The chain recombines TRBV2 with TRBJ2-1, with TRBD1 matching over 7 bases. The CDR3 extends over 16 amino acids. V lost 6 bases to trimming and J lost 4 bases; unmatched junction nucleotides: 12. CDR1 and CDR2 from the germline V gene are SNHLY and FYNNEI. In DNA form, the CDR3 reads TGTGCCAGCAGGGCTACAGGGGCCCCAGGGTACAATGAGCAGTTCTTC. Amino acid sequence: CASRATGAPGYNEQFF.

In its sample, this clone was seen a few times. The chain has TRBV27 and TRBJ1-2; TRBD1 is a possible D gene (5 bases). Germline CDR1 reads MNHEY; CDR2 reads SMNVEV (reference sequence). Between the trimmed V and J ends, which lost 3 bases and 5 bases, there was a span of 13 bases. The CDR3 runs to 14 residues. The CDR3 bases are TGTGCCAGCAGTTTGTCCAGGGCAATGTATGGCTACACCTTC. The encoded protein is CASSLSRAMYGYTF.

The chain is built from TRBV5-4 and TRBJ2-7, with 8 bases that match TRBD1. Germline CDR1 is SGHNT and CDR2 is YYREEE (reference sequence). V was pared by 3 bases and J by 5 bases, with 13 bases of the junction left unmatched. The CDR3 sequence is 16 residues long. The chain's CDR3 is CASSSQRDRRANEQYF. DNA for the CDR3: TGTGCCAGCAGCTCCCAGAGGGACAGGAGGGCGAACGAGCAGTACTTC.

The chain couples TRBV2 to TRBJ2-7, with 8 bases lining up with TRBD1. The CDR3 is 15 residues long. J lost 3 bases, V lost 1 base, and 5 bases had no gene match. The germline V gene encodes CDR1 SNHLY and CDR2 FYNNEI. This chain's CDR3 is CASSEGQGRYYEQYF. CDR3 DNA sequence: TGTGCCAGCAGTGAAGGACAGGGGCGATACTACGAGCAGTACTTC.

V usage is TRBV5-6 and J usage is TRBJ1-6, with a tentative D call TRBD1 (6 bases). CDR1 is SGHDT, CDR2 YYEEEE, per germline. V lost 1 base and J lost 5, with 16 bases in between. The CDR3 spans 17 residues. CDR3 coding DNA: TGTGCCAGCAGCTTGTCATTCCAGACAGGACATAATTCACCCCTCCACTTT. This sequence encodes CASSLSFQTGHNSPLHF.

This clone was detected only a few times. V and J are TRBV7-2 and TRBJ2-3; the match to TRBD2 covers 11 bases. This CDR3 region has 16 residues. The J segment lost 5 bases and the V segment lost 4 bases, leaving 8 bases of the junction unmatched. Germline V gene lookup returns CDR1 SGHTA and CDR2 FQGNSA. The CDR3, as DNA: TGTGCCAGCAGCTCACTAGCGGGGGCGATGGGAGATACGCAGTATTTT. It translates to CASSSLAGAMGDTQYF.

The rearrangement links TRBV15 to TRBJ2-2; 7 bases match TRBD1. Germline CDR1 reads LNHNV; CDR2 reads YYDKDF (reference sequence). The ends lost 8 bases at V and 5 bases at J; junction bases unmatched: 8. The CDR3 is made up of 14 amino acids. Here the CDR3 reads CATSRGGLTGELFF. DNA for the CDR3: TGTGCCACCTCCCGAGGGGGCTTGACCGGGGAGCTGTTTTTT. The variable domain in full, with the rest retrieved from reference TRBV15 and TRBJ2-2, is DAMVIQNPRYQVTQFGKPVTLSCSQTLNHNVMYWYQQKSSQAPKLLFHYYDKDFNNEADTPDNFQSRRPNTSFCFLDIRSPGLGDTAMYLCATSRGGLTGELFFGEGSRLTVL.

There are a few counts of this clone. The chain has TRBV28 and TRBJ1-4; 9 bases fit TRBD1. Germline V gives CDR1 MDHEN, CDR2 SYDVKM. V was pared by 3 bases and J by 6 bases, with 5 bases of the junction left unmatched. This CDR3 comprises 15 residues. The CDR3 DNA sequence: TGTGCCAGCAGTTTGAGGACAGGGGATTATGAAAAACTGTTTTTT. As protein: CASSLRTGDYEKLFF.

The J gene is TRBJ2-7, the V gene TRBV9; TRBD2 agrees at 11 bases. Looked up from germline, CDR1 is SGDLS and CDR2 is YYNGEE. V lost 0 bases to trimming and J lost 5 bases; unmatched junction nucleotides: 7. The CDR3 length is 16 residues. CDR3 nucleotides: TGTGCCAGCAGCGTAGGGTCAACTAGCGGGAGCGACGAGCAGTACTTC. Encoded protein: CASSVGSTSGSDEQYF.

This clone was detected a few times. The chain couples TRBV28 to TRBJ1-5; possibly TRBD1 for D (5 bases). This CDR3 has 14 amino acids. V shed 6 bases and J shed 2 bases, with 11 bases lying between them. The germline CDR1 and CDR2 sequences are MDHEN and SYDVKM. The CDR3 DNA reads TGTGCCAGCAGAAACACGGGGGGCAATCAGCCCCAGCATTTT. Its translation: CASRNTGGNQPQHF. The whole variable domain, filled in from reference TRBV28 and TRBJ1-5, reads DVKVTQSSRYLVKRTGEKVFLECVQDMDHENMFWYRQDPGLGLRLIYFSYDVKMKEKGDIPEGYSVSREKKERFSLILESASTNQTSMYLCASRNTGGNQPQHFGDGTRLSIL.

This chain uses TRBV6-5 with TRBJ2-2, with D hard to call. Trimming removed 6 bases at V and 3 bases at J, with 11 bases between. This CDR3 is 14 amino acids long. The germline V gene encodes CDR1 MNHEY and CDR2 SVGAGI. The CDR3 DNA is TGTGCCAGCAGGATTTCCTCGGACACCGGGGAGCTGTTTTTT. Translated: CASRISSDTGELFF.

The chain uses TRBV4-3 and TRBJ1-4; the D gene is possibly TRBD1 (6 bases). V gave up 0 bases and J gave up 8 bases, with 16 bases separating them. Germline V gene sequence: CDR1 LGHNA, CDR2 YSLEER. This CDR3 has 16 amino acids. For the CDR3, the DNA is TGCGCCAGCAGCCAAGATAATCGGGGGGCGGGAGAAAAACTGTTTTTT. Protein sequence: CASSQDNRGAGEKLFF.

This clone was counted a few times. This rearrangement joins TRBV4-3 to TRBJ2-1; D is uncertain. Trimming shortened V by 0 bases and J by 6 bases, and 12 bases separated the two germline ends. The CDR3 length is 15 residues. CDR1 is LGHNA, CDR2 YSLEER, per germline. CDR3: CASSQDGGSRNEQFF. CDR3 coding DNA: TGCGCCAGCAGCCAAGATGGCGGATCTCGCAATGAGCAGTTCTTC.

This clone was picked up a small number of times. The rearrangement links TRBV5-5 to TRBJ2-7; weak D call: TRBD2 (6 bases). Trimming cost V 3 bases and J 7 bases, with 23 bases left between them. Looked up from germline, CDR1 is SGHKS and CDR2 is YYEKEE (reference sequence). The CDR3 extends over 16 amino acids. The CDR3 DNA follows: TGTGCCAGCAGCTCCGCGGGGCCCAGCCCTCGTAGGGAGCAGTACTTC. Amino acid sequence: CASSSAGPSPRREQYF.

This clone was detected only a few times. The CDR3 region is CASSDRDRRRSGEFF. The CDR3 DNA follows: TGTGCCAGCAGCGACCGGGACAGGAGGAGGTCTGGGGAGTTCTTC. The rearrangement links TRBV6-6 to TRBJ2-1, with 8 bases aligning to TRBD1. Germline CDR1 MNHNY, CDR2 SVGAGI (reference sequence). The ends lost 6 bases at V and 14 bases at J; junction bases unmatched: 18. The CDR3 runs 15 residues.

The chain combines TRBV18 with TRBJ1-1; TRBD1 might be the D (5 bases). V dropped 3 bases and J dropped 2 bases, with 22 bases sitting between them. CDR3 length: 18 residues. Germline-derived CDR1 and CDR2 are KGHSH and LQKENI. The CDR3 region has the DNA TGTGCCAGCTCACCTCGTAGTATCGGCTCCGGGACTAACACTGAAGCTTTCTTT. Amino acids: CASSPRSIGSGTNTEAFF.

This clone was seen a handful of times. The rearrangement links TRBV7-3 to TRBJ1-1, with 7 nucleotides matching TRBD1. Germline CDR1 SGHTA, CDR2 FQGTGA. CDR3 length: 15 amino acids. V lost 5 bases, J lost 5 bases, and 11 bases stayed unmatched. The CDR3 nucleotides read TGTGCCAGCAGCCAAGAACACAGGGGTAGGACTGAAGCTTTCTTT. It encodes CASSQEHRGRTEAFF.

This clone was counted a few times. CDR3 protein: CAISGTSGVSYNEQFF. CDR3 DNA sequence: TGTGCCATCAGTGGCACTAGCGGGGTCTCCTACAATGAGCAGTTCTTC. The chain uses TRBV10-3 and TRBJ2-1; 10 positions match TRBD2. The junction had 3 bases not matched to a gene; V was cut back by 4 bases and J by 0 bases. Germline CDR1 ENHRY, CDR2 SYGVKD. The CDR3 contains 16 residues.

The rearrangement joins TRBV5-4 to TRBJ1-1; D not certain. The germline V gene has CDR1 SGHNT and CDR2 YYREEE (reference sequence). The CDR3 loop spans 15 amino acids. The V end was cut by 4 bases, the J end by 11 bases, with 24 bases between. This chain's CDR3 is CASSPRTDTRATAFF. The CDR3 DNA reads as TGTGCCAGCAGCCCCCGGACGGATACGAGGGCGACGGCTTTCTTT. The variable domain in full, completed from reference TRBV5-4 and TRBJ1-1, reads ETGVTQSPTHLIKTRGQQVTLRCSSQSGHNTVSWYQQALGQGPQFIFQYYREEENGRGNFPPRFSGLQFPNYSSELNVNALELDDSALYLCASSPRTDTRATAFFGQGTRLTVV.

This clone was observed a few times. The genes are TRBV7-9 and TRBJ2-7; tentative D call: TRBD1 (6 bases). In germline, CDR1 is SEHNR, CDR2 FQNEAQ (reference sequence). V gave up 5 bases and J gave up 2 bases, with 13 bases separating them. The CDR3 is made up of 14 amino acids. Here the CDR3 reads CASSPTGAAYEQYF. The DNA for the CDR3 is TGTGCCAGCAGCCCGACAGGAGCGGCCTACGAGCAGTACTTC.